This T cell receptor beta chain is from a study of early stage breast cancer tumors. Looking at the study overall: Most invasive tumors, about 80% of the 16, were ER+/PR+/HER2-.

Study conclusions and caveats: Tumor and normal breast were distinguished via blood comparison in most of the 16 patients. Chain pairing and CD4, CD8 or FOXP3 expression were not captured.

The table lists this clone with a few counts. The antigen is not known. The protocol was immunoSEQ multiplex PCR, while the TCRdb copy is restricted to in-frame clones and leaves out a portion. The table shows 60,000 to 80,000 clones, with roughly 84% occurring only once. The sequence came from a person aged 55 to 70 with breast cancer. The source material was blood.

DNA of the CDR3: TGTGCCAGCAGTGCCCAACCGAATCAGCCCCAGCATTTT. Amino acid sequence: CASSAQPNQPQHF. The V gene is TRBV6-1, the J gene TRBJ1-5; D gene ambiguous. Germline V CDR1 and CDR2: MNHNS, SASEGT. This CDR3 is built from 13 residues. The V end was cut by 4 bases, the J end by 4 bases, with 8 bases between.